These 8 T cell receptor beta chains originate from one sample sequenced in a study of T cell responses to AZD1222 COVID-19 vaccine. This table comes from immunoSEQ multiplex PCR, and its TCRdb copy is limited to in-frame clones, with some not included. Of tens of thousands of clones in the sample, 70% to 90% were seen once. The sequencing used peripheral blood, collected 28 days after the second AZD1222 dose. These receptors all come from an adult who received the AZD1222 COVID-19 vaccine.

Here the CDR3 reads CASSLGTGGVAGELFF. The CDR3, as DNA: TGTGCCAGCAGCTTGGGGACAGGGGGCGTCGCCGGGGAGCTGTTTTTT. The chain uses TRBV5-6 and TRBJ2-2; TRBD1 matches at 11 bases. Per the germline V gene, CDR1 is SGHDT and CDR2 is YYEEEE. CDR3 length: 16 amino acids. The trim removed 0 bases at V and 6 bases at J, leaving 4 bases unmatched. Drawing the rest from reference TRBV5-6 and TRBJ2-2, the complete variable domain is DAGVTQSPTHLIKTRGQQVTLRCSPKSGHDTVSWYQQALGQGPQFIFQYYEEEERQRGNFPDRFSGHQFPNYSSELNVNALLLGDSALYLCASSLGTGGVAGELFFGEGSRLTVL.

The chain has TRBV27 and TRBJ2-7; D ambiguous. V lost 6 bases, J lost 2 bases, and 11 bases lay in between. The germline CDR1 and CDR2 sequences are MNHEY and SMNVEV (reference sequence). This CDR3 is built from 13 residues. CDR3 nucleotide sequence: TGTGCCAGCAGATGGACGGTCCCCTACGAGCAGTACTTC. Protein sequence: CASRWTVPYEQYF.

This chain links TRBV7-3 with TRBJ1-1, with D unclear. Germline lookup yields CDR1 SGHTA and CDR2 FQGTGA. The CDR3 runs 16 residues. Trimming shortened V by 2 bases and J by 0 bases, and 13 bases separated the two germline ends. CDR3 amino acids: CASSLRLGELNTEAFF. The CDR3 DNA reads TGTGCCAGCAGCTTACGCCTCGGGGAGCTGAACACTGAAGCTTTCTTT.

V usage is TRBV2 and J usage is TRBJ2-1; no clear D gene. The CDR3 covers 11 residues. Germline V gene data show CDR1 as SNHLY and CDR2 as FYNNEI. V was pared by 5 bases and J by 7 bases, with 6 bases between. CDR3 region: CASSRANEQFF. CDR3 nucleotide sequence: TGTGCCAGCAGTCGAGCAAATGAGCAGTTCTTC. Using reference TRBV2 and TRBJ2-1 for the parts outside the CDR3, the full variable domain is EPEVTQTPSHQVTQMGQEVILRCVPISNHLYFYWYRQILGQKVEFLVSFYNNEISEKSEIFDDQFSVERPDGSNFTLKIRSTKLEDSAMYFCASSRANEQFFGPGTRLTVL.

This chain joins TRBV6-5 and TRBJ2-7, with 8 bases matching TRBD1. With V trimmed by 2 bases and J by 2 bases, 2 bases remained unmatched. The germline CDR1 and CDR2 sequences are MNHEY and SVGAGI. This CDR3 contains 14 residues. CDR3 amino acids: CASSYGTGPYEQYF. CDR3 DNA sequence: TGTGCCAGCAGTTACGGGACAGGTCCCTACGAGCAGTACTTC.

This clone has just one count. This CDR3 reads CASTGGSLAGVGNEQFF. As DNA, the CDR3 is TGTGCCAGTACGGGGGGATCACTAGCGGGAGTAGGCAATGAGCAGTTCTTC. The chain has TRBV19 and TRBJ2-1; 11 positions agree with TRBD2. CDR3 length: 17 amino acids. Germline assignment: CDR1 LNHDA and CDR2 SQIVND (reference sequence). V trimming: 7 bases; J trimming: 6 bases; junction bases outside the gene matches: 14.

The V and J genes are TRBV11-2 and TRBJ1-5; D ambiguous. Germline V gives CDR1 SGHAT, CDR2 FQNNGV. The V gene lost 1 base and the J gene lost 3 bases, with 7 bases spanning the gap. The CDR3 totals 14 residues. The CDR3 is CASSLGQTNQPQHF. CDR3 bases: TGTGCCAGCAGCTTAGGGCAGACCAATCAGCCCCAGCATTTT.

The CDR3 DNA reads as TGTGCCAGCAGCCAAGACCTGCTTTGGGGCTACGAGCAGTACTTC. Its protein product is CASSQDLLWGYEQYF. This chain links TRBV4-2 with TRBJ2-7; no clear D. The CDR3 contains 15 residues. CDR1 is LGHNA and CDR2 is YNFKEQ in the germline V gene. Trimming took off 0 bases at V and 3 bases at J, with 12 bases between the two ends.